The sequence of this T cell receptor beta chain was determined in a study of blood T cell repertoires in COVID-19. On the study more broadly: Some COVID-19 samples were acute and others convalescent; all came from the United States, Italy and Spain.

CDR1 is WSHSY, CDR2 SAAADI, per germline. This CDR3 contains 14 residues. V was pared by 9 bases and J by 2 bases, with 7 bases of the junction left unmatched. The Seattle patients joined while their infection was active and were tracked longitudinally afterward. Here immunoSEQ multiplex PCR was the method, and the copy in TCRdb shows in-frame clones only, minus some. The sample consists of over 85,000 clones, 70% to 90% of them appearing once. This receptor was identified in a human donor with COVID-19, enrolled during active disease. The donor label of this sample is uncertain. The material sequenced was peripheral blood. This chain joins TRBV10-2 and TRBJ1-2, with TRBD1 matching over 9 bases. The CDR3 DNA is TGCGCCAGACCCTTCACAGGGGGCAACTATGGCTACACCTTC. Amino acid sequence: CARPFTGGNYGYTF.